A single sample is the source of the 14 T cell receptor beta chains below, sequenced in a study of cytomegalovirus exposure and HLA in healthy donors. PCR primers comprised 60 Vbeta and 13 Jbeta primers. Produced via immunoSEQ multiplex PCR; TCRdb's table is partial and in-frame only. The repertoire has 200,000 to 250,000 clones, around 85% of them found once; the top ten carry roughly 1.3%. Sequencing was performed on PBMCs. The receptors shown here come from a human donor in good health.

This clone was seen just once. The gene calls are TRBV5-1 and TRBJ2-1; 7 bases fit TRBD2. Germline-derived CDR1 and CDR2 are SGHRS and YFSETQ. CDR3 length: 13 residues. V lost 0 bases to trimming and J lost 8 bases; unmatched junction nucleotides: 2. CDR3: CASSLEREDEQFF. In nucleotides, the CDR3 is TGCGCCAGCAGCTTGGAACGGGAGGATGAGCAGTTCTTC.

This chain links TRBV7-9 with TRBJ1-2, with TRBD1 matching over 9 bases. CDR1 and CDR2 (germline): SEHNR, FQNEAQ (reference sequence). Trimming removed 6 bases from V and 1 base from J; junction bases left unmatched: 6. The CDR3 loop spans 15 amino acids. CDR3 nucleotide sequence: TGTGCCAGCAGTCCCGGGACAGGGATTAACTATGGCTACACCTTC. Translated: CASSPGTGINYGYTF.

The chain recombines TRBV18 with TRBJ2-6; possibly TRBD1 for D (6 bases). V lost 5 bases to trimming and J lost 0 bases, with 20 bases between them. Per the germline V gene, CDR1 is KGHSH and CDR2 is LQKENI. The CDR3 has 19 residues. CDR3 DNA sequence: TGTGCCAGCTCAAGGGATGAGGCAGGGGCGTTCTCTGGGGCCAACGTCCTGACTTTC. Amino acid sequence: CASSRDEAGAFSGANVLTF.

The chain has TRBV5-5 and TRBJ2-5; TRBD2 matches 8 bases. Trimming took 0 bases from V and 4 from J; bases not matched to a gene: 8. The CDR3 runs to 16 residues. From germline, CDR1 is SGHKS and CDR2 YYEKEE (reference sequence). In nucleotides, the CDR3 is TGTGCCAGCAGCTTGGGAGAGCGGGAGAAACGAGAGACCCAGTACTTC. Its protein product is CASSLGEREKRETQYF.

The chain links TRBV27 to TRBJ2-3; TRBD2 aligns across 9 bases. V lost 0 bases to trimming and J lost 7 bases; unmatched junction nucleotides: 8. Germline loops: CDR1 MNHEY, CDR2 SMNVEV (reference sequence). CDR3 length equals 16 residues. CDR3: CASSLSSGGPTHTQYF. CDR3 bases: TGTGCCAGCAGTTTATCTAGCGGGGGACCCACCCATACGCAGTATTTT.

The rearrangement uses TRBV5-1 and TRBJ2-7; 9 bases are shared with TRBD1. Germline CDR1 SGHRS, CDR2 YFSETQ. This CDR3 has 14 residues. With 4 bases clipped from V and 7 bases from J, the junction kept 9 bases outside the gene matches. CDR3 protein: CASSLDRGFREQYF. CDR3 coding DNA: TGCGCCAGCAGCCTGGACAGGGGCTTCCGGGAGCAGTACTTC.

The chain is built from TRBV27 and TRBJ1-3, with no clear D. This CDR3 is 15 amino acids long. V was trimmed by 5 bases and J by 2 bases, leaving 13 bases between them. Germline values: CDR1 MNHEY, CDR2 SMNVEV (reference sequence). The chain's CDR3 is CASSPGPGTGNTIYF. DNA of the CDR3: TGTGCCAGCAGTCCAGGTCCGGGGACTGGAAACACCATATATTTT.

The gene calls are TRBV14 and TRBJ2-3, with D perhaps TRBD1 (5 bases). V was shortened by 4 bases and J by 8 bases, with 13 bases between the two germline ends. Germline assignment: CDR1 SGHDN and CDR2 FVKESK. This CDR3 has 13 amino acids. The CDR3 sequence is CASSLKDTPTQYF. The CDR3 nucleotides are TGTGCCAGCAGCCTAAAGGACACACCTACGCAGTATTTT.

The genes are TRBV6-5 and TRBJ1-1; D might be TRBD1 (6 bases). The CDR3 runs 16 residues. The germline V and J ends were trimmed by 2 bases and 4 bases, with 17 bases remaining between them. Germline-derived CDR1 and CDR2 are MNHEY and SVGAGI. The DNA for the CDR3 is TGTGCCAGCAGTTACGTCGACCCACAGGGTGGCACTGAAGCTTTCTTT. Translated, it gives CASSYVDPQGGTEAFF.

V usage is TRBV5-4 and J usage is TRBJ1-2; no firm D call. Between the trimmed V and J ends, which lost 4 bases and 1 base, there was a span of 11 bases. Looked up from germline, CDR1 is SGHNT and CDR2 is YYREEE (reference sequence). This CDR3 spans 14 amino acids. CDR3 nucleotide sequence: TGTGCCAGCAGCAGCCCTATAGTTAACTATGGCTACACCTTC. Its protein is CASSSPIVNYGYTF.

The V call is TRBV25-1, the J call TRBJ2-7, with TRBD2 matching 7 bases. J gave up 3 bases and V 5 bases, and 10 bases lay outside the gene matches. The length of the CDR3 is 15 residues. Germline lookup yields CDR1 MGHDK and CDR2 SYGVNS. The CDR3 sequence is CASSKGWGGDYEQYF. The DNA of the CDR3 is TGTGCCAGCAGTAAGGGTTGGGGGGGGGACTACGAGCAGTACTTC.

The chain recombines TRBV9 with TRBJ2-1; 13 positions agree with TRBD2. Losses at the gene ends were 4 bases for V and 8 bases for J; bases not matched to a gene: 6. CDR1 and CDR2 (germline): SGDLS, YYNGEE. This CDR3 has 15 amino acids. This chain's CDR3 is CASSTRLAGGDEQFF. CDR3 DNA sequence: TGTGCCAGCAGCACACGACTAGCGGGAGGCGATGAGCAGTTCTTC.

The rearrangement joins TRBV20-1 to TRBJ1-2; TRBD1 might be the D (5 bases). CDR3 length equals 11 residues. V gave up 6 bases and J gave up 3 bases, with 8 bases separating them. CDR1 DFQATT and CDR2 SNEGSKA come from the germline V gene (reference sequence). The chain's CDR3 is CSAGGDYGYTF. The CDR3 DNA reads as TGCAGTGCGGGGGGGGACTATGGCTACACCTTC.

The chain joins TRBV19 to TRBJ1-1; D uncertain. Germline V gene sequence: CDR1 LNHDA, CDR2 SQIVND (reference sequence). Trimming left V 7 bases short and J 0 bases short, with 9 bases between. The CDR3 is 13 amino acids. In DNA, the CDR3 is TGTGCCAGTAAGAAGACTATGAACACTGAAGCTTTCTTT. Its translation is CASKKTMNTEAFF.